The subject of this entry is one T cell receptor beta chain. This clone's antigen is unknown. The record has no base qualities; no much larger clone is one base away. This sample was taken from a study of shared clonotypes between healthy human individuals (dated by TCRdb to about 2020). The study in broad terms: The cohort included three men and a couple of women between 18 and 49 years of age. To increase sequencing depth and limit assay-specific biases, different laboratories used diverse techniques to prepare libraries and sequence TCR repertoires. For each donor, CD4 naive and CD4 memory were each run on three plates, CD8 naive on two plates, and CD8 memory on one plate. Blood TCR repertoires of five healthy adults were deeply sequenced to estimate repertoire size and the extent of clonotype sharing between individuals. Between about 0.94 and 8.9 billion PBMCs per donor were obtained by leukapheresis. Study-wide findings and limitations: Only blood was sampled, and tissue TCR repertoires likely differ from those in blood. Naive subsets generally had larger estimated clonotype richness than memory subsets did. Based on pairwise subsampling, the degree of clonotype sharing among donors was expected to be affected by sequencing depth. Compared with non-shared clonotypes, the clonotypes found in all four sorted-subset donors had higher generation probabilities. Because the study included a small number of donors, the genetic and exposure-history diversity represented was limited. Even with the large sequencing depth, rarefaction of the sorted-subset datasets indicated that sequencing was incomplete. About 5% of naive CD4, 3.5% of naive CD8, 2.3% of memory CD4, and more than 0.35% of memory CD8 clonotypes were shared across several donors.

The junction carries 12 bases between V and J, which are trimmed by 4 bases and 8 bases respectively. Spanning cysteine to phenylalanine, the CDR3 consists of 13 amino acids. This entry keeps only the CDR3 DNA: 39 bases, framed from base 1. CDR1 and CDR2, looked up from the germline V gene, are SNHLY and FYNNEI. Donors were healthy HIV-negative adults with no recently reported acute infections or vaccinations. Every donor was a Caucasian adult living in Nashville, Tennessee, USA. CD4+ T cells were enriched by magnetic negative selection, after which naive cells were positively selected on CD45RA and the negative fraction was taken as the memory subset. Blood was obtained by leukapheresis, after which PBMCs were separated by Ficoll-Histopaque density gradient centrifugation and cryopreserved in liquid nitrogen vapor phase. Analytical flow cytometry was used to check the purity and quantity of each magnetically sorted T cell population. Genomic DNA was isolated from every sorted fraction and measured by UV absorbance on a Nanodrop 2000c.

Using the deep immunoSEQ assay, TCR CDR3 regions were amplified from genomic DNA by multiplex PCR. Genomic DNA extracted from each cell subset was distributed evenly over all wells of several immunoSEQ 96-well plates, and each plate served as one replicate. Each replicate PCR for sorted subsets received about 210 ng genomic DNA, equal to 28,000 or so T cell genomes. The purified libraries were quantified using a Qubit 3.0 fluorometer, sized with a Bioanalyzer 2100, and then quantified again using the KAPA Library Quantification kit. A separate single-read 150-cycle Illumina NextSeq 550 flow cell was used to sequence each immunoSEQ 96-well plate. As for the authors' bioinformatics: Because the immunoSEQ output held only junctional sequences and lacked quality scores, the filtering could not match the filtering applied to full-length reads. Sequences were annotated with PyIR, a Python wrapper for IgBLAST v1.9, and V/J genes and CDR3 were assigned using IMGT germline references. Reads were filtered out if the reads had weak V/J assignments (E-value above 1e-6), no CDR3, stop codons, out-of-frame junctions, or ambiguous translated residues. V3J clonotypes were defined as sequences sharing an identical inferred V gene, J gene, and CDR3 amino acid sequence. Percentage overlap between repertoires was computed as shared unique clonotypes divided by the size of the smaller repertoire. Repertoire richness was assessed with RTK rarefaction, the Chao1 estimator, and Recon v2.1 estimates of unobserved clonotypes. Generation probabilities were computed with OLGA for all TCRbeta clonotypes obtained by the gDNA method from a few donors. TCRdb obtained this table from immuneACCESS and retained in-frame rearrangements with V and J assigned. These tables miss some clones; where compared with another copy, unresolved V genes account for less than half of the shortfall, and the remainder is unexplained. V, J and clone size are taken as reported in that table, and D and trimming were inferred from the DNA itself. The sample profile shows 2 million to 2.5 million clones; under 97% of them were found once. Together, the top ten hold around 0.13% of the sample.

Material: naive CD4+ T cells sorted from blood. Interpreted using the paper, the cell subset or site label stands for: CD45RA+ positively selected. The origin of this receptor is a man between 18 and 35 years old in good health. The chain is assembled from TRBV2 and TRBJ2-1, with no D gene named confidently. The CDR3 here reads CASSAETSHEQFF. The sequenced DNA: TGTGCCAGCAGTGCAGAGACTTCCCATGAGCAGTTCTTC.